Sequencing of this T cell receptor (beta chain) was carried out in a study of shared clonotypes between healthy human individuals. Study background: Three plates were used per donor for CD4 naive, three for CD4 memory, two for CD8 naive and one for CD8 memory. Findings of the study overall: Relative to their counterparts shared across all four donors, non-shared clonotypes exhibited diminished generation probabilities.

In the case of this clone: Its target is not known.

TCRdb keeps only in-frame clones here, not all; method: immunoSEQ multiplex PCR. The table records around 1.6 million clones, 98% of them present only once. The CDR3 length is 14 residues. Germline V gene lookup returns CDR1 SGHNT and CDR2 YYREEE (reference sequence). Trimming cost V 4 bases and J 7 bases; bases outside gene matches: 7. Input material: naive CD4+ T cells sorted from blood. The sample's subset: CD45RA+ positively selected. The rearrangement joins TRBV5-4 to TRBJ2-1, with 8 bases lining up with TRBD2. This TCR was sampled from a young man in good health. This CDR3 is CASSPIAGWNEQFF. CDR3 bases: TGTGCCAGCAGCCCAATAGCGGGGTGGAATGAGCAGTTCTTC.